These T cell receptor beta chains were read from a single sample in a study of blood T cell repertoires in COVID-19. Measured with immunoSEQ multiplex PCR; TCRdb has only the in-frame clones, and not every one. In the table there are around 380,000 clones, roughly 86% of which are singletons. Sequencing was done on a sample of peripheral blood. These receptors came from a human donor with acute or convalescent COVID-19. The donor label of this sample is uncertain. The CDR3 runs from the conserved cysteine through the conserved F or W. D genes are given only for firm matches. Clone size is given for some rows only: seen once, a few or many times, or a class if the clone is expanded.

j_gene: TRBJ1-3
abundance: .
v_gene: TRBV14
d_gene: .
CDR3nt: TGTGCCAGCAGCCAAGACTTCGAGGGACTCTGGTCGGACACCATATATTTT
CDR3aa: CASSQDFEGLWSDTIYF

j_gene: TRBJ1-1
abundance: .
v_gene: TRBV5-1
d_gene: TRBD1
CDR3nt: TGCGCCAGCAGCCCCTACGGGACAGGTTTGGGGACTGAAGCTTTCTTT
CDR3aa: CASSPYGTGLGTEAFF

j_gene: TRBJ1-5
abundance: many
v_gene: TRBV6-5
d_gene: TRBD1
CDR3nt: TGTGCCAGCAGACAGGGGGCTTATAGCAATCAGCCCCAGCATTTT
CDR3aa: CASRQGAYSNQPQHF

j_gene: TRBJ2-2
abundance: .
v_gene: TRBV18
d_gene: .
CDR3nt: TGTGCCAGCTCACCAGATGTGGGGCACACCGGGGAGCTGTTTTTT
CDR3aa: CASSPDVGHTGELFF

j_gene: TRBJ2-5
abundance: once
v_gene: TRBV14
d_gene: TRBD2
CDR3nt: TGTGCCAGCAGCCAAGGGCGGGGGTTCCAAGAGACCCAGTACTTC
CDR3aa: CASSQGRGFQETQYF

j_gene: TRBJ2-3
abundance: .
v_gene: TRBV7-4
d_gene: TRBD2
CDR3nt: TGTGCCAGCAGCTTCTTAGCGGGGGAGGAGACAGATACGCAGTATTTT
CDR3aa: CASSFLAGEETDTQYF

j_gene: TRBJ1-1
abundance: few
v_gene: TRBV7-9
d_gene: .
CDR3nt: TGTGCCAGCAGCTTAGGGGCCCTTGAAGCTTTCTTT
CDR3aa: CASSLGALEAFF

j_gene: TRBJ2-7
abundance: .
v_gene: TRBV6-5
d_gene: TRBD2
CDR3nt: TGTGCCAGCAGCCCCCGGCAGGGACTATCCTACGAGCAGTACTTC
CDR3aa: CASSPRQGLSYEQYF

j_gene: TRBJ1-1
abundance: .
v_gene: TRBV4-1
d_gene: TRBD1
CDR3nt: TGCGCCAGCAGCGGACAGGGGGGTTGGACTGAAGCTTTCTTT
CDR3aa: CASSGQGGWTEAFF

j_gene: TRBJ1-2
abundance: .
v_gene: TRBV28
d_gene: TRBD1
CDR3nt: TGTGCCAGCAGTAGACAGGGTCCGTATGGCTACACCTTC
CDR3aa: CASSRQGPYGYTF

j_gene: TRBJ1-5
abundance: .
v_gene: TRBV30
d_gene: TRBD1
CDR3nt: TGTGCCTGGAGCGATGGACAGGGGGCTAATCAGCCCCAGCATTTT
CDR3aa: CAWSDGQGANQPQHF

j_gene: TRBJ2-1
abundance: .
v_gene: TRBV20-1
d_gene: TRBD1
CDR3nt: TGCAGTGCTAGTGGGGGACAGGGAAGGAGTGAGCAGTTCTTC
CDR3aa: CSASGGQGRSEQFF

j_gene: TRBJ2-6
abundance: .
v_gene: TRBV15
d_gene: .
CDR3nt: TGTGCCACCAGCAGGGACTGGGGATCTGGGGCCAACGTCCTGACTTTC
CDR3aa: CATSRDWGSGANVLTF